The present entry profiles one TCR beta chain with its context. Its antigen is currently unknown. This same CDR3 is encoded by further DNA sequences in the sample. The entry originates in a study of shared clonotypes between healthy human individuals. The overall study: Donors had three CD4 naive, three CD4 memory, two CD8 naive and one CD8 memory plate apiece.

This CDR3 contains 12 residues. Trimming removed 4 bases at V and 5 bases at J, with 5 bases between. The V gene's germline CDR1 is MDHEN and CDR2 SYDVKM. General study findings and limits: Generation probability values for non-shared clonotypes were lower than those for clonotypes shared by all four donors.

TCRdb keeps only in-frame clones here, not all; method: immunoSEQ multiplex PCR. The sample holds about 2 million clones, roughly 94% seen once. V usage is TRBV28 and J usage is TRBJ2-2; D is uncertain. The sample comprised naive CD4+ T cells sorted from blood. Indicated subset: CD45RA+ positively selected. The sequence was collected from a man aged 18 to 30 in good health. The CDR3 reads CASSSVTGELFF. The CDR3 DNA follows: TGTGCCAGCAGTTCGGTAACCGGGGAGCTGTTTTTT.